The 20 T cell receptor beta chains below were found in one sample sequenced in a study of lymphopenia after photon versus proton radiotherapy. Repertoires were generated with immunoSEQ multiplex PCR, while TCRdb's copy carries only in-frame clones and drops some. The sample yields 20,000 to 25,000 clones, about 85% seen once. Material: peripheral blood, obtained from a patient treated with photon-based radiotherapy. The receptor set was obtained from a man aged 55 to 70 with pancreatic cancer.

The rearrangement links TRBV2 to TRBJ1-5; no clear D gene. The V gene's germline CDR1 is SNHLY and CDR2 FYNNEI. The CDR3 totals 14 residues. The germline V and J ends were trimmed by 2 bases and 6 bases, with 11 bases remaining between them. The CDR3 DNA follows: TGTGCCAGCAGTGAATTTCGGGTCGGTCAGCCCCAGCATTTT. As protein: CASSEFRVGQPQHF.

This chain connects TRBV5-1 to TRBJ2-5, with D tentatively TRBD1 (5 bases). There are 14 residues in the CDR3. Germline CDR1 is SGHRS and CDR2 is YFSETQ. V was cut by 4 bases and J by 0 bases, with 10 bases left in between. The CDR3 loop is CASSQQVNQETQYF. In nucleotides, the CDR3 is TGCGCCAGCAGCCAACAGGTGAACCAAGAGACCCAGTACTTC.

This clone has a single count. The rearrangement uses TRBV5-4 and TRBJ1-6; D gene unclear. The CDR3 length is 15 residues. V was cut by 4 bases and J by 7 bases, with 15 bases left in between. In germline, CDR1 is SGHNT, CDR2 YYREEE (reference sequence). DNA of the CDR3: TGTGCCAGCAGCGAAGTGACCTCTCCAAATTCACCCCTCCACTTT. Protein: CASSEVTSPNSPLHF. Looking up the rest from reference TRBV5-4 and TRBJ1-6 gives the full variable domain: ETGVTQSPTHLIKTRGQQVTLRCSSQSGHNTVSWYQQALGQGPQFIFQYYREEENGRGNFPPRFSGLQFPNYSSELNVNALELDDSALYLCASSEVTSPNSPLHFGNGTRLTVT.

CDR3 residues: CASSRGASTDTQYF. The CDR3 nucleotides are TGTGCCAGTAGTCGTGGCGCAAGCACAGATACGCAGTATTTT. The chain joins TRBV19 to TRBJ2-3; no definite D call. Germline V gene lookup returns CDR1 LNHDA and CDR2 SQIVND (reference sequence). Trimming removed 5 bases at V and 0 bases at J, with 9 bases between. The CDR3 is made up of 14 amino acids. Variable domain in full (rest from reference TRBV19 and TRBJ2-3): DGGITQSPKYLFRKEGQNVTLSCEQNLNHDAMYWYRQDPGQGLRLIYYSQIVNDFQKGDIAEGYSVSREKKESFPLTVTSAQKNPTAFYLCASSRGASTDTQYFGPGTRLTVL.

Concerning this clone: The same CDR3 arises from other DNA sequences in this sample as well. The DNA for the CDR3 is TGTGCCAGCAGCTTAAGTTCAGGGCTTGAAGCTTTCTTT. Its protein product is CASSLSSGLEAFF. J is TRBJ1-1 and V is TRBV11-2; perhaps TRBD1 as D (5 bases). CDR3 length equals 13 residues. The germline V gene has CDR1 SGHAT and CDR2 FQNNGV. The V and J ends lost 2 bases and 7 bases respectively, with 11 bases between them.

The CDR3 here is CASSLRNHSPLHF. Written as DNA, the CDR3 is TGTGCCAGCAGCCTAAGAAATCATTCACCCCTCCACTTT. The chain has TRBV7-7 and TRBJ1-6, with D unclear. The CDR3 spans 13 residues. Germline CDR1 SSHAT, CDR2 FNYEAQ (reference sequence). Trimming removed 5 bases at V and 8 bases at J, with 10 bases between.

CDR3 residues: CASSLEERYGYTF. The CDR3 DNA reads TGTGCCAGCAGCTTAGAGGAGCGCTATGGCTACACCTTC. The rearrangement joins TRBV7-2 to TRBJ1-2; no firm D call. The V and J ends lost 1 base and 4 bases respectively, with 7 bases between them. Germline CDR1 is SGHTA and CDR2 is FQGNSA. The CDR3 extends over 13 amino acids.

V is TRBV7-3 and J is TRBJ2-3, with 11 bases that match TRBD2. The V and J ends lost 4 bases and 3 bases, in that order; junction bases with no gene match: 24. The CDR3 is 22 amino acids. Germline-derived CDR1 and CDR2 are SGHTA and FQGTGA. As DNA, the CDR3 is TGTGCCAGCAGCTCTCCTCATCGGGGACCGGGACTAGCGGCAACGGTGACAGATACGCAGTATTTT. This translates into CASSSPHRGPGLAATVTDTQYF. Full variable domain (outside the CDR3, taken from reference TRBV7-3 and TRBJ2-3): GAGVSQTPSNKVTEKGKYVELRCDPISGHTALYWYRQSLGQGPEFLIYFQGTGAADDSGLPNDRFFAVRPEGSVSTLKIQRTERGDSAVYLCASSSPHRGPGLAATVTDTQYFGPGTRLTVL.

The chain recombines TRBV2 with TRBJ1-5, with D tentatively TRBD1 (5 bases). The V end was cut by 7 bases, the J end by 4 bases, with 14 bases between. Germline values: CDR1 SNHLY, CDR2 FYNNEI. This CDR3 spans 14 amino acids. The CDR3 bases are TGTGCCAGCACCTTCACCGAGGGGAATCAGCCCCAGCATTTT. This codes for CASTFTEGNQPQHF.

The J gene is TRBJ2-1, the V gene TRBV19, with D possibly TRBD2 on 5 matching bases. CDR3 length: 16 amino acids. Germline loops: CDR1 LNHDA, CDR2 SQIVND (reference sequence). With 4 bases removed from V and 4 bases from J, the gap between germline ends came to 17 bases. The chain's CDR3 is CASSTRLTGIYNEQFF. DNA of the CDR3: TGTGCCAGTAGTACCAGACTAACGGGGATATACAATGAGCAGTTCTTC.

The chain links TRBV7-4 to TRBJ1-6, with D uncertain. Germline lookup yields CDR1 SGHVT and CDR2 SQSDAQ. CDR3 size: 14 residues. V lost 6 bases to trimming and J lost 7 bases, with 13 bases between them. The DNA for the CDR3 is TGTGCCAGCAGTCCAAATTACTCCAATTCACCCCTCCACTTT. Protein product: CASSPNYSNSPLHF.

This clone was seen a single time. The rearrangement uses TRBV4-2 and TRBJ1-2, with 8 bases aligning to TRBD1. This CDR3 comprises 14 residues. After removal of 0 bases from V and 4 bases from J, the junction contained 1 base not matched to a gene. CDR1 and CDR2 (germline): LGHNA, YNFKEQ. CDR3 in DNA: TGTGCCAGCAGCCAAGAGGGACAGGTCTATGGCTACACCTTC. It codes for CASSQEGQVYGYTF.

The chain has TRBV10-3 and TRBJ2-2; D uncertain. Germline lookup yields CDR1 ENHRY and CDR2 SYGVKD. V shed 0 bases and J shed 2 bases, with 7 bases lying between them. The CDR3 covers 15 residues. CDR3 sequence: CAISESRPNTGELFF. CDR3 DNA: TGTGCCATCAGTGAGTCACGGCCCAACACCGGGGAGCTGTTTTTT.

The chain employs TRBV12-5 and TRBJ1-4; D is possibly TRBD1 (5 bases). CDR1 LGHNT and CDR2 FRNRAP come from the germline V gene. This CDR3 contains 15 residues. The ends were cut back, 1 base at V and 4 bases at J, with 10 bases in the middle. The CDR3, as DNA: TGTGCTAGTGGTTTGGGGGACGGCGGTAATGAAAAACTGTTTTTT. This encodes CASGLGDGGNEKLFF.

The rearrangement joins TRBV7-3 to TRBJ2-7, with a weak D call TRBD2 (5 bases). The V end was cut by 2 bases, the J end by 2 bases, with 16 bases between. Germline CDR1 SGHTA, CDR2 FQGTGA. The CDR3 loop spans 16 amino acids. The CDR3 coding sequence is TGTGCCAGCAGCTTAGCGGGCGCCCCAATGACCTACGAGCAGTACTTC. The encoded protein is CASSLAGAPMTYEQYF.

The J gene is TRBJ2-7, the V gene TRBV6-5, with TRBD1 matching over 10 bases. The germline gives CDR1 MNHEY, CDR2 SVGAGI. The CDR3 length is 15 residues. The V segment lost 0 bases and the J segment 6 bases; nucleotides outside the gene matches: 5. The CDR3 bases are TGTGCCAGCAGTTACTCGCGGGACAGGGGAAGCGAGCAGTACTTC. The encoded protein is CASSYSRDRGSEQYF.

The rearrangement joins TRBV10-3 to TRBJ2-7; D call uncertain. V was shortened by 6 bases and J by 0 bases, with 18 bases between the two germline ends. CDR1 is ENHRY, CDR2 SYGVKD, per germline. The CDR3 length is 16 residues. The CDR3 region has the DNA TGTGCCATCAGACAATGGGTGTCCGAGACCTCCTACGAGCAGTACTTC. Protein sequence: CAIRQWVSETSYEQYF.

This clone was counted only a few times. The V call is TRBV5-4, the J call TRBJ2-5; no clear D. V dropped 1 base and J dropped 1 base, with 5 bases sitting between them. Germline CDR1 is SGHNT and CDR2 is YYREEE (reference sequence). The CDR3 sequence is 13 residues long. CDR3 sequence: CASSLKAQETQYF. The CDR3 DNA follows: TGTGCCAGCAGCTTGAAGGCCCAAGAGACCCAGTACTTC.

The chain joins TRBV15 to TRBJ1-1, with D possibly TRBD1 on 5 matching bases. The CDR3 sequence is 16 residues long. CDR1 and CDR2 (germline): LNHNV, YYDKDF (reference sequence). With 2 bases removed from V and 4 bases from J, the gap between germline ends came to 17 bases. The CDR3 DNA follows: TGTGCCACCAGCAGAAACCCTGGCGGGGGTGGCACTGAAGCTTTCTTT. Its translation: CATSRNPGGGGTEAFF. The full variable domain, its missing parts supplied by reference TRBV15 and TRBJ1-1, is DAMVIQNPRYQVTQFGKPVTLSCSQTLNHNVMYWYQQKSSQAPKLLFHYYDKDFNNEADTPDNFQSRRPNTSFCFLDIRSPGLGDTAMYLCATSRNPGGGGTEAFFGQGTRLTVV.

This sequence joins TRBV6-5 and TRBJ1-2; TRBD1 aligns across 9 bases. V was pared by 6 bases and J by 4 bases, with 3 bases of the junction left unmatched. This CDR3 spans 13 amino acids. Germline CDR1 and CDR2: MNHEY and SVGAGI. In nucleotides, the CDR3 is TGTGCCAGCAGGACAGGGGGGCCCTATGGCTACACCTTC. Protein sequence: CASRTGGPYGYTF.